The present entry profiles one T cell receptor beta chain with its context. What it binds is unknown. The CDR3 covers 15 residues. CDR1 is SGHRS, CDR2 YFSETQ, per germline. V lost 0 bases, J lost 6 bases, and 14 bases lay in between. About 116 mL of blood, on average, came from one heparinised draw per donor. Sorted CD4+ subsets: naive, central memory, regulatory, stem cell-like memory (CD45RO/CCR7/CD25/CD127/CD95/CD27 panel). Purity of each sorted population was above 95%. This sample stems from a study of beta chain features in type 1 diabetes. Study results and caveats: Any HLA effect on TCRB rearrangement was left unresolved by small sub-analyses.

cDNA synthesis used the whole RNA isolate, giving expressed TCRB sequences. The repertoire was sequenced with immunoSEQ multiplex PCR; TCRdb's copy has only in-frame clones and lacks some. Of 680,000 or so clones detected, 15% to 18% appear once; the ten largest clones hold about 0.093%. Sequencing was done on a sample of naive CD4+ T cells from blood. V is TRBV5-1 and J is TRBJ2-3; possibly TRBD1 for D (5 bases). This TCR derives from a man aged 18 to 30 in good health. The DNA of the CDR3 is TGCGCCAGCAGCTTGGCCTTAGCAGGGTCGGATACGCAGTATTTT. It codes for CASSLALAGSDTQYF. The full variable domain, in which reference TRBV5-1 and TRBJ2-3 provide the parts outside the CDR3, is KAGVTQTPRYLIKTRGQQVTLSCSPISGHRSVSWYQQTPGQGLQFLFEYFSETQRNKGNFPGRFSGRQFSNSRSEMNVSTLELGDSALYLCASSLALAGSDTQYFGPGTRLTVL.